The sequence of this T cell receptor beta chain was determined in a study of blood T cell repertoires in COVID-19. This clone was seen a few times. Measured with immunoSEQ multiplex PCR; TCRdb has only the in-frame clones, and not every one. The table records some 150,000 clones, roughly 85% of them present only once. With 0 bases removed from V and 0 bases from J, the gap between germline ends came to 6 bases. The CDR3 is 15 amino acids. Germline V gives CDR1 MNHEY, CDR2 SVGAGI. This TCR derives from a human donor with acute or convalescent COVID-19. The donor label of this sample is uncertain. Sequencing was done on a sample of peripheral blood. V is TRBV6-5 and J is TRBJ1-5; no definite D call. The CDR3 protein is CASSYSEYSNQPQHF. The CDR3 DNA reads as TGTGCCAGCAGTTACTCAGAGTATAGCAATCAGCCCCAGCATTTT.